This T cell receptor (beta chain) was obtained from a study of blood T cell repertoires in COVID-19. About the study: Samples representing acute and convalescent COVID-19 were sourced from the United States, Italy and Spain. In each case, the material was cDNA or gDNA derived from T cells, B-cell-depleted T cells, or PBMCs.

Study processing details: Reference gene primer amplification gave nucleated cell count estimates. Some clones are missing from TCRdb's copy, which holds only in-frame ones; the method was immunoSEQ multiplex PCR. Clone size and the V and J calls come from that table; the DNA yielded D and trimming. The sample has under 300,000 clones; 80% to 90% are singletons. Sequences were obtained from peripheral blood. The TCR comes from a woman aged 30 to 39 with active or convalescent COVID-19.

CDR3: CASSWEGGSYGYTF. The CDR3, as DNA: TGTGCCAGCAGCTGGGAGGGGGGATCCTATGGCTACACCTTC. This chain connects TRBV5-6 to TRBJ1-2, with D possibly matching TRBD1 (6 bases). V lost 3 bases and J lost 4, with 13 bases in between. Germline assignment: CDR1 SGHDT and CDR2 YYEEEE. The CDR3 has 14 amino acids.